Shown below are 27 T cell receptor beta chains from a single sample sequenced in a study of T cells in Graves' hyperthyroidism and ophthalmopathy. Amplified regions were TCR beta CDR3 sequences from RNA transcripts. TCR CDR3 underwent first-round RT-PCR with the HTBI primer set. Each CDR3 protein is one row after TCRdb ran MiXCR on the multiplex PCR reads. Among some 300,000 distinct CDR3 sequences listed, approximately 18% were seen once. Source material: blood. The receptor source for this set is a man aged 50-60 years with Graves' ophthalmopathy.

This chain joins TRBV27 and TRBJ2-7, with 7 bases fitting TRBD1. The CDR3 has 15 amino acids. The V gene end was trimmed by 5 bases and the J gene end by 0 bases; junction bases not matched to a gene: 7. The germline V gene encodes CDR1 MNHEY and CDR2 SMNVEV (reference sequence). The CDR3 sequence is CASSTHRGLSYEQYF. The DNA of the CDR3 is TGTGCCAGCAGTACACACAGGGGCCTCTCCTACGAGCAGTACTTC.

This clonotype was counted at least ten times. V usage is TRBV28 and J usage is TRBJ2-5; 8 nucleotides line up with TRBD1. The CDR3 sequence is 14 residues long. V was clipped by 5 bases and J by 9 bases; unmatched bases: 11. Germline CDR1 is MDHEN and CDR2 is SYDVKM. The CDR3 loop is CASSPGTGKRPQYF. In DNA form, the CDR3 reads TGTGCCAGCAGTCCCGGGACAGGCAAGAGACCCCAGTACTTC.

The chain links TRBV7-2 to TRBJ2-5; D not certain. The CDR3 contains 13 residues. V was clipped by 5 bases and J by 5 bases, with 12 bases between them. Germline V gene sequence: CDR1 SGHTA, CDR2 FQGNSA. The DNA of the CDR3 is TGTGCCAGCAGCATCAGTCCTTTGGAGACCCAGTACTTC. Amino acids: CASSISPLETQYF.

This clonotype was recorded at least ten times. The CDR3 loop is CASSPPSGVGGYTF. DNA for the CDR3: TGTGCCAGCTCACCACCTTCCGGGGTGGGGGGCTACACCTTC. The chain couples TRBV18 to TRBJ1-2; D not certain. Germline CDR1 reads KGHSH; CDR2 reads LQKENI. The CDR3 is made up of 14 amino acids. V lost 0 bases and J 8 bases, leaving 13 bases between the germline ends. The entire variable domain, with the rest obtained from reference TRBV18 and TRBJ1-2, is as follows: NAGVMQNPRHLVRRRGQEARLRCSPMKGHSHVYWYRQLPEEGLKFMVYLQKENIIDESGMPKERFSAEFPKEGPSILRIQQVVRGDSAAYFCASSPPSGVGGYTFGSGTRLTVV.

This clonotype was counted at least ten times. The chain employs TRBV3-1 and TRBJ1-5; D perhaps matches TRBD1 (6 bases). In germline, CDR1 is LGHDT, CDR2 YNNKEL (reference sequence). Trimming took off 5 bases at V and 2 bases at J, with 16 bases between the two ends. CDR3 length: 16 amino acids. The DNA for the CDR3 is TGTGCCAGCAGCGGGGGCAGGCCGGGGGGCAATCAGCCCCAGCATTTT. This encodes CASSGGRPGGNQPQHF.

The chain is built from TRBV9 and TRBJ2-5; D possibly uses TRBD1 or TRBD2 (5 bases each). V dropped 2 bases and J dropped 4 bases, with 12 bases sitting between them. Germline V CDR1 and CDR2: SGDLS, YYNGEE. This CDR3 is built from 14 residues. The CDR3 DNA sequence: TGTGCCAGCAGCGTCGACAGTGGGGGAGAGACCCAGTACTTC. This translates into CASSVDSGGETQYF. The full variable domain, in which reference TRBV9 and TRBJ2-5 provide the parts outside the CDR3, is DSGVTQTPKHLITATGQRVTLRCSPRSGDLSVYWYQQSLDQGLQFLIQYYNGEERAKGNILERFSAQQFPDLHSELNLSSLELGDSALYFCASSVDSGGETQYFGPGTRLLVL.

The V gene is TRBV6-2 or TRBV6-3, the J gene TRBJ1-4; 7 bases map to TRBD1. J was trimmed by 6 bases and V by 7 bases; bases with no gene match: 8. This CDR3 is 14 amino acids long. Per germline, CDR1 MNHEY and CDR2 SVGEGT. CDR3 in amino acids: CASNLSQGYEKLFF. Here the CDR3 DNA reads TGTGCCAGCAACCTCTCACAGGGGTATGAAAAACTGTTTTTT.

For the CDR3, the DNA is TGTGCCACCAGTGATTGGCCAGGGTCCCATCGTAACACCGGGGAGCTGTTTTTT. It translates to CATSDWPGSHRNTGELFF. The chain uses TRBV24-1 and TRBJ2-2; D perhaps matches TRBD1 (5 bases). Germline CDR1 is KGHDR and CDR2 is SFDVKD. The CDR3 consists of 18 residues. V was shortened by 2 bases and J by 2 bases, with 17 bases between the two germline ends.

This clonotype was detected only a few times. The genes are TRBV2 and TRBJ1-3; possible D gene TRBD1, 5 bases. This CDR3 contains 12 residues. Germline assignment: CDR1 SNHLY and CDR2 FYNNEI. Deletions cut 4 bases from V and 5 bases from J, with 6 bases between. The CDR3 loop reads CASSGDRNTIYF. CDR3 nucleotides: TGTGCCAGCAGTGGGGACCGAAACACCATATATTTT.

This clonotype has a count of ten or more. The gene calls are TRBV6-2 or TRBV6-3 and TRBJ1-5; 9 nucleotides agree with TRBD1. The germline V gene encodes CDR1 MNHEY and CDR2 SVGEGT. With 2 bases clipped from V and 2 bases from J, the junction kept 7 bases outside the gene matches. The CDR3 runs to 17 residues. In DNA, the CDR3 is TGTGCCAGCAGTTACCCCCCCCGGGACAGGGGCAATCAGCCCCAGCATTTT. Amino acids: CASSYPPRDRGNQPQHF.

This chain connects TRBV7-3 to TRBJ2-2; D is perhaps TRBD2 (5 bases). Trimming pared 5 bases from V and 8 bases from J, leaving 12 bases between. In germline, CDR1 is SGHTA, CDR2 FQGTGA. The CDR3 is 13 amino acids. DNA for the CDR3: TGTGCCAGCAGCACAATGGAGGATGGGGAGCTGTTTTTT. Its protein is CASSTMEDGELFF.

This clonotype showed up just a few times. The chain uses TRBV6-1 and TRBJ1-2, with 9 bases aligning to TRBD1. The CDR3 contains 15 residues. Germline-derived CDR1 and CDR2 are MNHNS and SASEGT. J was trimmed by 8 bases and V by 3 bases; bases with no gene match: 10. The CDR3 nucleotides are TGTGCCAGCAGTGAGCAAATTACAGGGGGCGGAGGCTACACCTTC. As protein: CASSEQITGGGGYTF.

This clonotype was counted only a few times. The chain is built from TRBV6-1 and TRBJ2-2, with 9 bases fitting TRBD1. Trimming took 6 bases from V and 2 from J; bases not matched to a gene: 1. The germline V gene has CDR1 MNHNS and CDR2 SASEGT. The CDR3 has 14 amino acids. Here the CDR3 reads CASRGQGNTGELFF. CDR3 sequence (DNA): TGTGCCAGCAGGGGACAGGGAAACACCGGGGAGCTGTTTTTT.

This clonotype has a handful of counts. The chain has TRBV20-1 and TRBJ1-2; no clear D gene. The germline V and J ends were trimmed by 1 base and 3 bases, with 12 bases remaining between them. CDR3 length equals 14 residues. CDR1 and CDR2 (germline): DFQATT, SNEGSKA (reference sequence). Here the CDR3 reads CSARGWSSDYGYTF. The CDR3 DNA follows: TGCAGTGCTAGAGGCTGGTCCTCGGACTATGGCTACACCTTC.

This clonotype occurred many times. The gene calls are TRBV24-1 and TRBJ2-5, with 8 bases aligning to TRBD2. With V trimmed by 7 bases and J by 4 bases, 10 bases remained unmatched. The CDR3 length is 15 residues. Germline V gene lookup returns CDR1 KGHDR and CDR2 SFDVKD. This chain's CDR3 is CATRLAGDKRETQYF. In nucleotides, the CDR3 is TGTGCCACCAGGCTAGCGGGTGACAAGAGAGAGACCCAGTACTTC.

This clonotype was found many times. The chain combines TRBV30 with TRBJ2-2, with 8 bases lining up with TRBD1. The germline V gene has CDR1 GTSNPN and CDR2 SVGIG (reference sequence). With V trimmed by 1 base and J by 7 bases, 2 bases remained unmatched. The CDR3 totals 13 residues. The CDR3 reads CAWSGQGIGELFF. The CDR3, as DNA: TGTGCCTGGAGTGGACAGGGGATCGGGGAGCTGTTTTTT.

As DNA, the CDR3 is TGTGCCAGCAGTTTTCAGGAGACGGGGGCCAACGTCCTGACTTTC. Protein sequence: CASSFQETGANVLTF. The chain combines TRBV2 with TRBJ2-6, with D hard to call. Trimming took 5 bases from V and 4 from J, leaving 12 bases between them. Germline V gene sequence: CDR1 SNHLY, CDR2 FYNNEI. CDR3 length: 15 residues. The variable domain in full, with the rest retrieved from reference TRBV2 and TRBJ2-6, is EPEVTQTPSHQVTQMGQEVILRCVPISNHLYFYWYRQILGQKVEFLVSFYNNEISEKSEIFDDQFSVERPDGSNFTLKIRSTKLEDSAMYFCASSFQETGANVLTFGAGSRLTVL.

This sequence joins TRBV27 and TRBJ2-2; D not resolved. The CDR3 has 14 amino acids. Germline V gene data show CDR1 as MNHEY and CDR2 as SMNVEV (reference sequence). The V end was cut by 5 bases, the J end by 6 bases, with 13 bases between. This CDR3 reads CASSPGPHPGELFF. The CDR3 region has the DNA TGTGCCAGCAGTCCCGGACCCCACCCCGGGGAGCTGTTTTTT.

This clonotype was counted at least ten times. The V call is TRBV7-8, the J call TRBJ2-1, with a possible D match to TRBD2 (6 bases). This CDR3 is 16 amino acids long. CDR1 is SGHVS and CDR2 is FQNEAQ in the germline V gene. Between the trimmed V and J ends, which lost 1 base and 2 bases, there was a span of 12 bases. CDR3 amino acids: CASSLGGLATYNEQFF. As DNA, the CDR3 is TGTGCCAGCAGCTTAGGGGGACTTGCAACCTACAATGAGCAGTTCTTC.

V usage is TRBV11-2 and J usage is TRBJ2-2; D is ambiguous. Germline V gene sequence: CDR1 SGHAT, CDR2 FQNNGV. The CDR3 covers 16 residues. The germline V and J ends were trimmed by 4 bases and 6 bases, with 18 bases remaining between them. The CDR3 DNA reads as TGTGCCAGCAGCTCTCTACCAATCCTAGACCCCGGGGAGCTGTTTTTT. Amino acids: CASSSLPILDPGELFF. The full variable domain, with the rest looked up from reference TRBV11-2 and TRBJ2-2, is EAGVAQSPRYKIIEKRQSVAFWCNPISGHATLYWYQQILGQGPKLLIQFQNNGVVDDSQLPKDRFSAERLKGVDSTLKIQPAKLEDSAVYLCASSSLPILDPGELFFGEGSRLTVL.

There are many counts of this clonotype. V gene TRBV13 combines with J gene TRBJ1-2; D possibly corresponds to TRBD1 (6 bases). V gave up 5 bases and J gave up 0 bases, with 16 bases separating them. Looked up from germline, CDR1 is PRHDT and CDR2 is FYEKMQ (reference sequence). The CDR3 sequence is 16 residues long. The CDR3 DNA is TGTGCCAGCAGCCCTATGCGACAGGTTGCTAACTATGGCTACACCTTC. This sequence encodes CASSPMRQVANYGYTF.

This clonotype has more than one count but fewer than ten. The chain joins TRBV3-1 to TRBJ2-5, with 9 bases fitting TRBD2. CDR3 length equals 14 residues. With V trimmed by 3 bases and J by 2 bases, 1 base remained unmatched. Germline V gene data show CDR1 as LGHDT and CDR2 as YNNKEL (reference sequence). DNA of the CDR3: TGTGCCAGCAGCCAGACTAGCGGACAAGAGACCCAGTACTTC. Amino acids: CASSQTSGQETQYF.

This clonotype was counted many times. This rearrangement joins TRBV2 to TRBJ2-3, with 10 bases fitting TRBD2. The germline CDR1 and CDR2 sequences are SNHLY and FYNNEI. After removal of 4 bases from V and 4 bases from J, the junction contained 5 bases not matched to a gene. CDR3 size: 15 residues. In DNA form, the CDR3 reads TGTGCCAGCAGTGCGTCGCTAGCGGGAGCAGATACGCAGTATTTT. It codes for CASSASLAGADTQYF.

The chain links TRBV28 to TRBJ2-7; D is perhaps TRBD2 (6 bases). The germline CDR1 and CDR2 sequences are MDHEN and SYDVKM. Trimming removed 11 bases at V and 3 bases at J, with 14 bases between. There are 12 residues in the CDR3. The DNA for the CDR3 is TGTGCCGCCCAGCGGGCGGACTACGAGCAGTACTTC. Its translation is CAAQRADYEQYF.

In this sample, this clonotype turned up many times. This chain uses TRBV7-8 with TRBJ2-3; D gene unclear. The CDR3 runs to 13 residues. CDR1 is SGHVS and CDR2 is FQNEAQ in the germline V gene. V was cut by 5 bases and J by 3 bases, with 9 bases left in between. CDR3 in DNA: TGTGCCAGCAGCCCCGTTTTAACAGATACGCAGTATTTT. It yields the protein CASSPVLTDTQYF. Full variable domain (outside the CDR3, taken from reference TRBV7-8 and TRBJ2-3): GAGVSQSPRYKVAKRGQDVALRCDPISGHVSLFWYQQALGQGPEFLTYFQNEAQLDKSGLPSDRFFAERPEGSVSTLKIQRTQQEDSAVYLCASSPVLTDTQYFGPGTRLTVL.

This clonotype was detected ten times or more. V and J are TRBV27 and TRBJ2-7, with 7 bases matching TRBD1. CDR3 length: 14 residues. CDR1 is MNHEY and CDR2 is SMNVEV in the germline V gene (reference sequence). Unmatched junction bases numbered 8, after V lost 6 bases and J lost 3 bases. This CDR3 reads CASSRGDRGYEQYF. DNA of the CDR3: TGTGCCAGCAGCCGTGGGGACAGAGGCTACGAGCAGTACTTC.

This clonotype was counted between two and nine times. The chain uses TRBV9 and TRBJ2-3, with D perhaps matching TRBD1 (5 bases). The germline V gene has CDR1 SGDLS and CDR2 YYNGEE. The V and J ends lost 4 bases and 0 bases respectively, with 12 bases between them. CDR3 length: 15 residues. CDR3 region: CASSTGSVSTDTQYF. The CDR3, as DNA: TGTGCCAGCAGCACAGGAAGTGTTAGCACAGATACGCAGTATTTT.